This TCR beta chain stems from a study of cytomegalovirus exposure and HLA in healthy donors. The donors belonged to the roughly 120-subject validation cohort, separate from the roughly 700-subject first cohort. This CDR3 comprises 12 residues. Points from the study as a whole: Cytomegalovirus-associated TCR beta chains were listed, numbering some 170. As confirmed in vitro, a few CMV-associated chains were specific for CMV antigens.

As regards this clone: The antigen remains unidentified.

Generated by immunoSEQ multiplex PCR, the TCRdb table keeps only in-frame clones and is missing some. The repertoire holds 250,000 or so clones, about 90% seen once, with approximately 12% in the top ten. This receptor was identified in a man aged 18-30 years in good health and CMV-seropositive. The chain has TRBV21-1 and TRBJ1-5. TRBV21-1 is tagged as a pseudogene. Sequences were obtained from PBMCs. The CDR3 DNA follows: TGTGCCAGCAGCAAATGGGATCAGCCCCAGCATTTT. This translates into CASSKWDQPQHF.